These 22 T cell receptor beta chains share one sample of origin, sequenced in a study of regulatory T cells in long-lasting Graves disease. Indicated time point: persistent/refractory GD, antithyroid drugs over 5 years with positive TRAb. Generation of the TCR library employed RNA extracted from PBMCs. CDR3 regions were amplified by Arm-PCR using iRepertoire HTBI primers to build TCR beta libraries. TCRdb re-derived calls from the multiplex PCR reads in MiXCR, one entry per CDR3 protein. In the table there are about 310,000 distinct CDR3 sequences, around 23% of which are singletons. This specimen consisted of peripheral blood mononuclear cells (PBMCs), obtained when the disease was refractory, from a patient treated with antithyroid drugs. These receptor sequences come from a female donor with Graves disease.

The table lists this clonotype with many counts. This chain links TRBV12-3 or TRBV12-4 with TRBJ2-7; D is perhaps TRBD2 (6 bases). Trimming took 5 bases from V and 4 from J, leaving 18 bases between them. This CDR3 contains 15 residues. The CDR3 DNA reads as TGTGCCAGCAGTCAGGGTCAGGGCGGAGGGTACGAGCAGTACTTC. Amino acid sequence: CASSQGQGGGYEQYF.

This clonotype has ten or more counts. This sequence joins TRBV7-2 and TRBJ2-5; 11 bases align to TRBD2. Trimming cost V 0 bases and J 3 bases; bases outside gene matches: 0. Germline V CDR1 and CDR2: SGHTA, FQGNSA. This CDR3 comprises 15 residues. The CDR3 DNA sequence: TGTGCCAGCAGCTTAGCACTAGCGGGAGAAGAGACCCAGTACTTC. It yields the protein CASSLALAGEETQYF.

This clonotype has ten or more counts. The gene calls are TRBV30 and TRBJ1-1; no reliable D call. CDR1 and CDR2 from the germline V gene are GTSNPN and SVGIG (reference sequence). The CDR3 consists of 12 residues. V lost 4 bases, J lost 6 bases, and 12 bases lay in between. The CDR3 nucleotides read TGTGCCTGGACTTCAGACGACGCTGAAGCTTTCTTT. Protein sequence: CAWTSDDAEAFF.

The chain employs TRBV27 and TRBJ2-7, with 12 positions matching TRBD2. V gave up 5 bases and J gave up 0 bases; unmatched junction bases: 14. The CDR3 runs 19 residues. Germline assignment: CDR1 MNHEY and CDR2 SMNVEV (reference sequence). The CDR3 protein is CASSAQPGLAGFNSYEQYF. The CDR3 DNA follows: TGTGCCAGCAGTGCTCAACCGGGACTAGCGGGCTTCAACTCCTACGAGCAGTACTTC.

A few counts support this clonotype. The chain uses TRBV19 and TRBJ2-7; unclear D gene. This CDR3 is built from 16 residues. V lost 5 bases and J lost 0, with 17 bases in between. Germline V gives CDR1 LNHDA, CDR2 SQIVND (reference sequence). CDR3 residues: CASSPRLGITSYEQYF. CDR3 nucleotides: TGTGCCAGTAGTCCGCGACTTGGAATCACCTCCTACGAGCAGTACTTC.

The table lists this clonotype with a few counts. The chain carries TRBV20-1 and TRBJ1-1; D is possibly TRBD1 (6 bases). The germline V gene encodes CDR1 DFQATT and CDR2 SNEGSKA (reference sequence). This CDR3 spans 12 amino acids. V lost 5 bases and J 11 bases, leaving 18 bases between the germline ends. In DNA form, the CDR3 reads TGCAGTGCTGGAACGGACAGTAATCTGGCTTTCTTT. Its translation is CSAGTDSNLAFF.

This CDR3 reads CASQKGTGSYGYTF. The CDR3 DNA sequence: TGTGCCAGTCAGAAAGGGACAGGGAGCTATGGCTACACCTTC. The V call is TRBV6-2 or TRBV6-3, the J call TRBJ1-2; 9 nucleotides align to TRBD1. Germline V gene lookup returns CDR1 MNHEY and CDR2 SVGEGT. This CDR3 has 14 residues. V gave up 9 bases and J gave up 4 bases; unmatched junction bases: 9.

In this sample, this clonotype turned up many times. The V and J genes are TRBV3-1 and TRBJ1-5; D is undetermined. CDR3 length: 11 residues. V lost 0 bases to trimming and J lost 6 bases, with 0 bases between them. CDR1 is LGHDT, CDR2 YNNKEL, per germline (reference sequence). CDR3 nucleotides: TGTGCCAGCAGCCAAGATCAGCCCCAGCATTTT. Translation gives CASSQDQPQHF.

This clonotype came up a few times. The V gene is TRBV18, the J gene TRBJ2-7, with TRBD1 identical over 9 bases. Germline CDR1 KGHSH, CDR2 LQKENI. This CDR3 is built from 16 residues. The V gene end was trimmed by 5 bases and the J gene end by 5 bases; junction bases not matched to a gene: 13. The CDR3 sequence: CASSLNPGQGRNEQYF. Written as DNA, the CDR3 is TGTGCCAGCTCATTAAACCCGGGACAGGGTAGGAACGAGCAGTACTTC. Together with reference TRBV18 and TRBJ2-7, the CDR3 gives the full variable domain: NAGVMQNPRHLVRRRGQEARLRCSPMKGHSHVYWYRQLPEEGLKFMVYLQKENIIDESGMPKERFSAEFPKEGPSILRIQQVVRGDSAAYFCASSLNPGQGRNEQYFGPGTRLTVT.

V is TRBV19 and J is TRBJ1-5; D unresolved. This CDR3 region has 14 residues. V lost 1 base to trimming and J lost 4 bases, with 8 bases between them. Germline values: CDR1 LNHDA, CDR2 SQIVND (reference sequence). This CDR3 is CASSIGGLNQPQHF. The CDR3 nucleotides are TGTGCCAGTAGTATAGGAGGGTTGAATCAGCCCCAGCATTTT.

The chain couples TRBV27 to TRBJ2-1, with 7 bases identical to TRBD2. Looked up from germline, CDR1 is MNHEY and CDR2 is SMNVEV (reference sequence). The CDR3 length is 14 residues. V trimming: 5 bases; J trimming: 4 bases; junction bases outside the gene matches: 5. This CDR3 reads CASSRASGYNEQFF. For the CDR3, the DNA is TGTGCCAGCAGTCGGGCTAGCGGATACAATGAGCAGTTCTTC.

Many counts were recorded for this clonotype. The chain is built from TRBV28 and TRBJ2-5; 8 positions match TRBD2. The junction had 8 bases not matched to a gene; V was cut back by 2 bases and J by 3 bases. The germline V gene has CDR1 MDHEN and CDR2 SYDVKM. The CDR3 sequence is 16 residues long. CDR3 nucleotides: TGTGCCAGCAGTTTAAGGTCCGGGAGGGGGAAAGAGACCCAGTACTTC. Residues: CASSLRSGRGKETQYF.

This clonotype was recorded many times. For the CDR3, the DNA is TGTGCCAGCAGCTCAGACTATCTCCCCTCCTACGAGCAGTACTTC. This codes for CASSSDYLPSYEQYF. V is TRBV7-9 and J is TRBJ2-7; tentative D call: TRBD2 (5 bases). V was trimmed by 4 bases and J by 0 bases, leaving 13 bases between them. The CDR3 is made up of 15 amino acids. Germline CDR1 is SEHNR and CDR2 is FQNEAQ (reference sequence).

In its sample, this clonotype was seen many times. V is TRBV5-6 and J is TRBJ2-5; TRBD1 agrees at 10 bases. V was pared by 6 bases and J by 5 bases, with 10 bases of the junction left unmatched. The length of the CDR3 is 15 residues. The V gene's germline CDR1 is SGHDT and CDR2 YYEEEE. The CDR3 spells CASTRDRGVFETQYF. The CDR3 DNA is TGTGCCAGCACCAGGGACAGGGGCGTTTTCGAGACCCAGTACTTC. Full variable domain (rest looked up from reference TRBV5-6 and TRBJ2-5): DAGVTQSPTHLIKTRGQQVTLRCSPKSGHDTVSWYQQALGQGPQFIFQYYEEEERQRGNFPDRFSGHQFPNYSSELNVNALLLGDSALYLCASTRDRGVFETQYFGPGTRLLVL.

This clonotype has more than one count but fewer than ten. The chain joins TRBV6-1 to TRBJ1-4, with a tentative D call TRBD1 (6 bases). Germline V gene sequence: CDR1 MNHNS, CDR2 SASEGT. The CDR3 runs to 13 residues. The V end was cut by 7 bases, the J end by 3 bases, with 9 bases between. CDR3 coding DNA: TGTGCCAGCACCGGACAGCCTAATGAAAAACTGTTTTTT. Translating gives CASTGQPNEKLFF.

This clonotype appeared a few times. This may stem from a read error, because a much larger clone lies one nucleotide away. The rearrangement uses TRBV11-2 and TRBJ2-5; no clear D. The V and J ends lost 6 bases and 5 bases respectively, with 13 bases between them. Germline CDR1 is SGHAT and CDR2 is FQNNGV. The CDR3 spans 13 residues. In nucleotides, the CDR3 is TGTGCCAGCAGTCTCCTCTTTAGCGAGACCCAGTACTTC. Translation gives CASSLLFSETQYF.

This clonotype came up a few times. The J gene is TRBJ2-7, the V gene TRBV18; D uncertain. Deletions cut 2 bases from V and 7 bases from J, with 12 bases between. The CDR3 runs 13 residues. Germline CDR1 KGHSH, CDR2 LQKENI. DNA for the CDR3: TGTGCCAGCTCACCAGGACCCAAGGGTGAGCAGTACTTC. Its translation: CASSPGPKGEQYF.

This clonotype has a count of ten or more. This rearrangement joins TRBV29-1 to TRBJ2-5; 9 positions match TRBD1. The CDR3 is made up of 13 amino acids. V gave up 6 bases and J gave up 2 bases; unmatched junction bases: 4. Germline-derived CDR1 and CDR2 are SQVTM and ANQGSEA. CDR3 amino acids: CSVKGQGQETQYF. In DNA form, the CDR3 reads TGCAGCGTCAAGGGACAGGGACAAGAGACCCAGTACTTC.

The sample holds many counts of this clonotype. The chain links TRBV28 to TRBJ1-1, with a weak D call TRBD1 (6 bases). CDR3 length: 15 residues. Between the trimmed V and J ends, which lost 8 bases and 0 bases, there was a span of 16 bases. Germline V gene data show CDR1 as MDHEN and CDR2 as SYDVKM. The DNA of the CDR3 is TGTGCCAGCCACGTCGGGGGGCCCATGAACACTGAAGCTTTCTTT. Its translation is CASHVGGPMNTEAFF.

Details on this clonotype: A much larger clonotype is one base distant, so this may be a read error. The J gene is TRBJ1-1, the V gene TRBV30; possible D gene TRBD1, 5 bases. Per the germline V gene, CDR1 is GTSNPN and CDR2 is SVGIG (reference sequence). Trimming stripped 0 bases from V and 0 bases from J, with 5 bases between. The length of the CDR3 is 13 residues. DNA of the CDR3: TGTGCCTGGAGTGTACAGGTGAACACTGAAGCTTTCTTT. Residues: CAWSVQVNTEAFF.

This clonotype has a handful of counts. The rearrangement uses TRBV7-9 and TRBJ2-2; D remains unclear. V lost 5 bases and J 6 bases, leaving 10 bases between the germline ends. The V gene's germline CDR1 is SEHNR and CDR2 FQNEAQ (reference sequence). The CDR3 runs 13 residues. Here the CDR3 reads CASSRNQAGELFF. The CDR3, as DNA: TGTGCCAGCAGCCGGAATCAAGCCGGGGAGCTGTTTTTT.

The V call is TRBV12-3 or TRBV12-4, the J call TRBJ2-7; TRBD1 matches 7 bases. Unmatched junction bases numbered 14, after V lost 6 bases and J lost 6 bases. The CDR3 runs to 15 residues. Here the CDR3 reads CASSFRSGTVAEQYF. DNA of the CDR3: TGTGCCAGCAGCTTCCGCTCCGGGACAGTCGCCGAGCAGTACTTC.